Each of the 9 T cell receptor beta chains below was sequenced from the same sample in a study of cytomegalovirus exposure and HLA in healthy donors. 60 Vbeta and 13 Jbeta primers were used in PCR. TCRdb's copy holds only in-frame clones and misses some; the assay was immunoSEQ multiplex PCR. This sample yields approximately 97,000 clones, of which roughly 60% are seen a single time; around 5% belongs to the top ten. Sequenced input: PBMCs. The receptor set was obtained from a human donor in good health.

There are a few counts of this clone. This chain connects TRBV5-4 to TRBJ1-1; the match to TRBD1 covers 7 bases. The J segment lost 4 bases and the V segment lost 5 bases, leaving 17 bases of the junction unmatched. The CDR3 sequence is 17 residues long. Germline V gives CDR1 SGHNT, CDR2 YYREEE (reference sequence). In DNA, the CDR3 is TGTGCCAGCAGATGGGGCGGGACAGCTGATTCCACCACTGAAGCTTTCTTT. This sequence encodes CASRWGGTADSTTEAFF.

The V call is TRBV7-9, the J call TRBJ2-7; a weak D match, TRBD1 (6 bases). V was trimmed by 4 bases and J by 3 bases, leaving 16 bases between them. CDR1 is SEHNR and CDR2 is FQNEAQ in the germline V gene (reference sequence). There are 15 residues in the CDR3. Here the CDR3 reads CASSSDRSAGYEQYF. The CDR3 nucleotides read TGTGCCAGCAGCTCTGACAGGTCCGCTGGCTACGAGCAGTACTTC.

The genes are TRBV7-2 and TRBJ2-2; 9 bases are shared with TRBD2. V shed 5 bases and J 3 bases; nucleotides not matched to a gene: 4. Per the germline V gene, CDR1 is SGHTA and CDR2 is FQGNSA. This CDR3 spans 15 amino acids. The CDR3 reads CASSRGRAYTGELFF. The CDR3 DNA follows: TGTGCCAGCAGCCGCGGGAGGGCCTACACCGGGGAGCTGTTTTTT.

The chain recombines TRBV7-9 with TRBJ2-7; TRBD1 might be the D (6 bases). Trimming shortened V by 5 bases and J by 3 bases, and 17 bases separated the two germline ends. Germline V gene lookup returns CDR1 SEHNR and CDR2 FQNEAQ (reference sequence). This CDR3 has 15 residues. DNA for the CDR3: TGTGCCAGCAGCCCCAGACAGGCCTGCAACTACGAGCAGTACTTC. Its protein is CASSPRQACNYEQYF.

The genes are TRBV6-1 and TRBJ2-7; 8 bases match TRBD1. The germline CDR1 and CDR2 sequences are MNHNS and SASEGT. V dropped 4 bases and J dropped 1; count of bases not matched to a gene: 6. CDR3 length equals 15 residues. The CDR3 DNA is TGTGCCAGCAGTGCGGACAGGGTTTCATCCTACGAGCAGTACTTC. As protein: CASSADRVSSYEQYF.

This chain uses TRBV4-1 with TRBJ2-5; 10 bases are shared with TRBD1. Germline CDR1 reads MGHRA; CDR2 reads YSYEKL. The trim removed 7 bases at V and 1 base at J, leaving 12 bases unmatched. The CDR3 is 17 residues long. The CDR3: CASTPTGDRGGQETQYF. CDR3 nucleotide sequence: TGCGCCAGCACTCCGACCGGGGACAGGGGAGGCCAAGAGACCCAGTACTTC.

CDR3 residues: CATRDLSSYNEQFF. The DNA for the CDR3 is TGTGCCACTCGGGACTTAAGCTCCTACAATGAGCAGTTCTTC. The genes are TRBV19 and TRBJ2-1, with D possibly being TRBD2 (6 bases). There are 14 residues in the CDR3. The germline V gene has CDR1 LNHDA and CDR2 SQIVND (reference sequence). V dropped 10 bases and J dropped 0 bases, with 13 bases sitting between them.

V is TRBV5-5 and J is TRBJ2-7; 8 bases map to TRBD2. Germline CDR1 is SGHKS and CDR2 is YYEKEE (reference sequence). There are 16 residues in the CDR3. The ends lost 0 bases at V and 0 bases at J; junction bases unmatched: 5. CDR3 residues: CASSLAALAASYEQYF. The CDR3 DNA reads TGTGCCAGCAGCTTGGCCGCACTAGCGGCCTCCTACGAGCAGTACTTC.

The V and J genes are TRBV7-8 and TRBJ1-1; 9 nucleotides align to TRBD1. Trimming removed 3 bases from V and 1 base from J; junction bases left unmatched: 3. CDR1 SGHVS and CDR2 FQNEAQ come from the germline V gene. The CDR3 has 15 amino acids. The CDR3 here is CASSFYRGPNTEAFF. The CDR3 coding sequence is TGTGCCAGCAGCTTCTACAGGGGGCCGAACACTGAAGCTTTCTTT. Filled out from reference TRBV7-8 and TRBJ1-1, the complete variable domain reads GAGVSQSPRYKVAKRGQDVALRCDPISGHVSLFWYQQALGQGPEFLTYFQNEAQLDKSGLPSDRFFAERPEGSVSTLKIQRTQQEDSAVYLCASSFYRGPNTEAFFGQGTRLTVV.